These 20 T cell receptor beta chains were all obtained from the same sample, sequenced in a study of identical twins. Via MiXCR, TCRdb re-called the 5' RACE reads, giving one row per CDR3 protein. The data hold about 470,000 distinct CDR3 sequences, with less than 25% observed a single time. This same sample was also part of a study on T cells expressing NK-cell markers.

The sequenced sample consisted of CD4+ T cells sorted from blood. These receptors were collected from a woman between 18 and 29 years old in good health.

This clonotype has only a few counts. The chain carries TRBV10-3 and TRBJ2-1; D uncertain. Germline V gene data show CDR1 as ENHRY and CDR2 as SYGVKD. The V end was cut by 0 bases, the J end by 12 bases, with 15 bases between. This CDR3 spans 14 amino acids. The CDR3 DNA follows: TGTGCCATCAGTGAGTCCCGGTCGGAGTCAGGGCAGTTCTTC. It translates to CAISESRSESGQFF.

The rearrangement links TRBV2 to TRBJ1-2; the D is unclear. CDR3 length equals 14 residues. V dropped 3 bases and J dropped 7 bases, with 15 bases sitting between them. Germline CDR1 SNHLY, CDR2 FYNNEI. CDR3 bases: TGTGCCAGCAGTGATGAGGGTGCAGTCGGTGGCTACACCTTC. Translated: CASSDEGAVGGYTF. Full variable domain (remainder filled in from reference TRBV2 and TRBJ1-2): EPEVTQTPSHQVTQMGQEVILRCVPISNHLYFYWYRQILGQKVEFLVSFYNNEISEKSEIFDDQFSVERPDGSNFTLKIRSTKLEDSAMYFCASSDEGAVGGYTFGSGTRLTVV.

The chain employs TRBV7-9 and TRBJ2-1; D unresolved. The germline V gene encodes CDR1 SEHNR and CDR2 FQNEAQ (reference sequence). The CDR3 runs to 14 residues. V shed 4 bases and J shed 4 bases, with 11 bases lying between them. CDR3 coding DNA: TGTGCCAGCAGCTCGGCCCCCCAGTACAATGAGCAGTTCTTC. Protein sequence: CASSSAPQYNEQFF.

This chain connects TRBV5-5 to TRBJ2-6, with no clear D. V was pared by 1 base and J by 2 bases, with 7 bases between. The length of the CDR3 is 15 residues. Germline V lookup: CDR1 SGHKS, CDR2 YYEKEE (reference sequence). CDR3 protein: CASSLSRTGANVLTF. The CDR3, as DNA: TGTGCCAGCAGCTTGTCGCGGACTGGGGCCAACGTCCTGACTTTC.

This clonotype has a handful of counts. This chain links TRBV20-1 with TRBJ2-5; the D gene is possibly TRBD2 (5 bases). This CDR3 comprises 13 residues. Trimming removed 7 bases from V and 5 bases from J, with 17 bases in between. Germline-derived CDR1 and CDR2 are DFQATT and SNEGSKA (reference sequence). CDR3 coding DNA: TGCAGTGGAGCCCGAGGGTTGTGGGAGACCCAGTACTTC. Translating it yields CSGARGLWETQYF.

V is TRBV7-2 and J is TRBJ1-4; possibly TRBD1 for D (6 bases). Deletions cut 6 bases from V and 8 bases from J, with 16 bases between. Germline V gives CDR1 SGHTA, CDR2 FQGNSA. The CDR3 has 14 residues. This chain's CDR3 is CASSGKVRGEKLFF. The CDR3 DNA follows: TGTGCCAGCAGTGGAAAGGTTAGGGGGGAAAAACTGTTTTTT.

This clonotype occurred a few times. The chain recombines TRBV6-1 with TRBJ1-1; TRBD1 agrees at 9 bases. This CDR3 has 14 residues. CDR1 and CDR2 (germline): MNHNS, SASEGT. V shed 5 bases and J 7 bases; nucleotides not matched to a gene: 8. The CDR3 loop is CASSKTGGQGEAFF. As DNA, the CDR3 is TGTGCCAGCAGTAAAACAGGGGGCCAGGGTGAAGCTTTCTTT.

The chain employs TRBV9 and TRBJ2-3; 13 bases match TRBD2. Germline V gene sequence: CDR1 SGDLS, CDR2 YYNGEE. The CDR3 length is 19 residues. Unmatched junction bases numbered 13, after V lost 0 bases and J lost 6 bases. The CDR3 sequence is CASSVEWLGGLAGRDTQYF. The CDR3 DNA reads TGTGCCAGCAGCGTAGAGTGGTTAGGGGGACTAGCGGGACGTGATACGCAGTATTTT.

In this sample, this clonotype turned up a few times. The rearrangement links TRBV20-1 to TRBJ1-4, with unresolved D. Trimming took off 1 base at V and 5 bases at J, with 17 bases between the two ends. Germline loops: CDR1 DFQATT, CDR2 SNEGSKA (reference sequence). This CDR3 contains 16 residues. The CDR3 loop reads CSARVIGPISNEKLFF. The CDR3 DNA reads TGCAGTGCTAGAGTAATAGGGCCCATATCGAATGAAAAACTGTTTTTT.

The chain employs TRBV7-9 and TRBJ2-7; D may be TRBD2 (6 bases). V shed 1 base and J shed 6 bases, with 13 bases lying between them. Looked up from germline, CDR1 is SEHNR and CDR2 is FQNEAQ (reference sequence). The length of the CDR3 is 14 residues. In DNA form, the CDR3 reads TGTGCCAGCAGCTTAGTGGGAGGAACCCTCGAGCAGTACTTC. This codes for CASSLVGGTLEQYF.

V gene TRBV7-9 combines with J gene TRBJ1-1; TRBD1 matches 10 bases. Germline CDR1 reads SEHNR; CDR2 reads FQNEAQ (reference sequence). Unmatched junction bases numbered 6, after V lost 6 bases and J lost 5 bases. CDR3 length: 14 residues. In nucleotides, the CDR3 is TGTGCCAGCAGTCCGGGGGGACAGGGGACTGAAGCTTTCTTT. Its protein is CASSPGGQGTEAFF.

This clonotype was seen repeatedly, ten times or more. V and J are TRBV7-2 and TRBJ1-1, with D hard to call. The CDR3 sequence is 12 residues long. Trimming shortened V by 3 bases and J by 7 bases, and 9 bases separated the two germline ends. CDR1 and CDR2 (germline): SGHTA, FQGNSA. The CDR3 region has the DNA TGTGCCAGCAGCTTTTCAAAGTTTGAAGCTTTCTTT. Protein: CASSFSKFEAFF. The whole variable domain, filled in from reference TRBV7-2 and TRBJ1-1, reads GAGVSQSPSNKVTEKGKDVELRCDPISGHTALYWYRQSLGQGLEFLIYFQGNSAPDKSGLPSDRFSAERTGGSVSTLTIQRTQQEDSAVYLCASSFSKFEAFFGQGTRLTVV.

The table lists this clonotype with a few counts. CDR3: CASSFSLDGFKEQYF. The CDR3 DNA sequence: TGTGCCAGCAGCTTTTCCCTGGACGGTTTCAAAGAGCAGTACTTC. The chain employs TRBV7-8 and TRBJ2-7; D unresolved. This CDR3 is built from 15 residues. The V gene lost 3 bases and the J gene lost 7 bases, with 19 bases spanning the gap. Germline V gene lookup returns CDR1 SGHVS and CDR2 FQNEAQ.

This clonotype was found a few times. V is TRBV7-9 and J is TRBJ2-2; a weak D match, TRBD1 (6 bases). The V end was cut by 5 bases, the J end by 6 bases, with 10 bases between. The CDR3 has 13 residues. Germline V gene data show CDR1 as SEHNR and CDR2 as FQNEAQ (reference sequence). The CDR3 loop is CASSTNRAGELFF. The CDR3 DNA reads as TGTGCCAGCAGCACAAACAGGGCCGGGGAGCTGTTTTTT.

This clonotype was detected a few times. This sequence joins TRBV6-6 and TRBJ1-2; possibly TRBD1 for D (6 bases). The germline gives CDR1 MNHNY, CDR2 SVGAGI (reference sequence). The ends were cut back, 8 bases at V and 8 bases at J, with 12 bases in the middle. This CDR3 comprises 11 residues. CDR3: CASGDRFGYTF. DNA of the CDR3: TGTGCCAGCGGCGACAGGTTCGGCTACACCTTC.

This clonotype was found a few times. The chain recombines TRBV12-3 or TRBV12-4 with TRBJ2-1, with 7 bases that match TRBD2. V trimming: 0 bases; J trimming: 12 bases; junction bases outside the gene matches: 5. The CDR3 covers 13 residues. The CDR3 is CASSLASGSGQFF. In DNA form, the CDR3 reads TGTGCCAGCAGTTTAGCTAGCGGGTCGGGGCAGTTCTTC.

In its sample, this clonotype was seen many times. The CDR3 reads CASSLRGSGVGETQYF. The DNA of the CDR3 is TGTGCCAGCAGTTTACGCGGCTCAGGGGTGGGAGAGACCCAGTACTTC. The rearrangement links TRBV12-3 or TRBV12-4 to TRBJ2-5, with D perhaps TRBD1 (6 bases). The CDR3 sequence is 16 residues long. The ends were cut back, 2 bases at V and 4 bases at J, with 17 bases in the middle.

This clonotype was recorded a few times. CDR3 nucleotides: TGCGCCAGCAGCTTGGTTTCTTCTTGGGGCTACACCTTC. Its translation is CASSLVSSWGYTF. The rearrangement joins TRBV5-1 to TRBJ1-2; D ambiguous. The germline gives CDR1 SGHRS, CDR2 YFSETQ. Deletions cut 0 bases from V and 8 bases from J, with 11 bases between. There are 13 residues in the CDR3.

This clonotype has just a few counts. The chain links TRBV24-1 to TRBJ2-1; D might be TRBD2 (6 bases). The CDR3 has 17 residues. V was pared by 4 bases and J by 10 bases, with 25 bases between. Germline CDR1 KGHDR, CDR2 SFDVKD. The DNA for the CDR3 is TGTGCCACCAGTGAAAACAGTGGATCGGGCTACAGCGGGGAGCAGTTCTTC. This encodes CATSENSGSGYSGEQFF.

This clonotype showed up just a few times. The V and J genes are TRBV3-1 and TRBJ1-4, with D hard to call. V was cut by 6 bases and J by 7 bases, with 12 bases left in between. Germline V gene data show CDR1 as LGHDT and CDR2 as YNNKEL (reference sequence). The CDR3 runs 13 residues. CDR3 protein: CASRGGDFEKLFF. CDR3 nucleotide sequence: TGTGCCAGCAGGGGAGGCGATTTTGAAAAACTGTTTTTT.